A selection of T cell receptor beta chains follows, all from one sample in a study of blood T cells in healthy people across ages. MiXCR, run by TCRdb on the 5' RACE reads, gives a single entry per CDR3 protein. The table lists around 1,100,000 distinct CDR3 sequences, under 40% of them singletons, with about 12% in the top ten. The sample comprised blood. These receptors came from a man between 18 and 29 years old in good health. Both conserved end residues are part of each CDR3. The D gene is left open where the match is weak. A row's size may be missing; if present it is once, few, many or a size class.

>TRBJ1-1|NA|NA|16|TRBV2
TGTGCCAGCAGTGGTCCGGGCGGATCCCTGAACACTGAAGCTTTCTTT
CASSGPGGSLNTEAFF
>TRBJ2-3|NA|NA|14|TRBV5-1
TGCGCCAGCAGCTCGGGGCAACGCACAGATACGCAGTATTTT
CASSSGQRTDTQYF
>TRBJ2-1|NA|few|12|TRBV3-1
TGTGCCAGCAGCCAAGGCCCGGGGACTCAGTTCTTC
CASSQGPGTQFF
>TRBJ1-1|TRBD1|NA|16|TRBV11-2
TGTGCCAGCAGCTTCCCCCGGACAGGGGAGAACACTGAAGCTTTCTTT
CASSFPRTGENTEAFF
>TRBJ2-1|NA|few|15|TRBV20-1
TGCAGTGCCCCCGCGGAGAAGGGCTCCTGCAATGAGCAGTTCTTC
CSAPAEKGSCNEQFF
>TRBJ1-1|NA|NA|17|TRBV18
TGTGCCAGCTCACCGGCCCCCGGGACACTGATGAACACTGAAGCTTTCTTT
CASSPAPGTLMNTEAFF
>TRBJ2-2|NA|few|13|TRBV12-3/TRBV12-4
TGTGCCAGCAGCCCTACTAGCACCGGGGAGCTGTTTTTT
CASSPTSTGELFF
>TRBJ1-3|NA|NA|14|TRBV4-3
TGCGCCAGCAGCCAAGATCGCCAGAGAAACACCATATATTTT
CASSQDRQRNTIYF
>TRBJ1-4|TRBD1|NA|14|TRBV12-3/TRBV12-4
TGTGCCAGCAGTTTCGGAGGGGGCGTTGAAAAACTGTTTTTT
CASSFGGGVEKLFF
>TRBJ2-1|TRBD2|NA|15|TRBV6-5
TGTGCCAGCAGCCGAAAGGGACTAGCGGAGGATGAGCAGTTCTTC
CASSRKGLAEDEQFF
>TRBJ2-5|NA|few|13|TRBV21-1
TGTGCCAGCAGGCCTAGCGGGCAAGAGACCCAGTACTTC
CASRPSGQETQYF